Listed below are T cell receptor beta chains from one sample, sequenced in a study of blood T cell repertoires in COVID-19. Repertoires were generated with immunoSEQ multiplex PCR, while TCRdb's copy carries only in-frame clones and drops some. This sample has approximately 250,000 clones; about 87% occur once, and the top ten carry roughly 1.2%. The sample was PBMCs or T cells enriched from blood (not recorded which). The receptors were sampled from a woman aged 40 to 50 with acute COVID-19. CDR3s include the opening cysteine and the closing phenylalanine or tryptophan. A D gene is named only where the DNA matches it firmly. The size field is filled for only some rows; it gives once, few, many or a size class.

v_gene: TRBV11-2
j_gene: TRBJ1-1
len: 15
d_gene: TRBD1
abundance: .
CDR3aa: CASSQMTGGFSEAFF
CDR3nt: TGTGCCAGCAGCCAAATGACAGGGGGCTTCTCTGAAGCTTTCTTT

v_gene: TRBV2
j_gene: TRBJ1-1
len: 15
d_gene: .
abundance: few
CDR3aa: CASSPERGINTEAFF
CDR3nt: TGTGCCAGCAGCCCCGAACGGGGTATCAACACTGAAGCTTTCTTT

v_gene: TRBV4-3
j_gene: TRBJ1-1
len: 16
d_gene: .
abundance: .
CDR3aa: CASSQDTGNSFTEAFF
CDR3nt: TGCGCCAGCAGCCAAGACACAGGGAATAGTTTCACTGAAGCTTTCTTT

v_gene: TRBV21-1
j_gene: TRBJ2-2
len: 19
d_gene: .
abundance: once
CDR3aa: CASSKRRSFPGQNTGELFF
CDR3nt: TGTGCCAGCAGCAAAAGACGTTCCTTTCCGGGACAGAACACCGGGGAGCTGTTTTTT

v_gene: TRBV27
j_gene: TRBJ1-5
len: 16
d_gene: TRBD1
abundance: .
CDR3aa: CASSQNAGQDYQPQHF
CDR3nt: TGTGCCAGCAGTCAAAACGCAGGACAGGATTATCAGCCCCAGCATTTT

v_gene: TRBV6-5
j_gene: TRBJ1-2
len: 13
d_gene: TRBD1
abundance: once
CDR3aa: CASSLDRAYGYTF
CDR3nt: TGTGCCAGCAGTCTGGACAGGGCCTATGGCTACACCTTC

v_gene: TRBV9
j_gene: TRBJ1-6
len: 15
d_gene: TRBD1
abundance: .
CDR3aa: CASSPRGGTGSPLHF
CDR3nt: TGTGCCAGCAGCCCCCGGGGAGGGACAGGATCACCCCTCCACTTT

v_gene: TRBV18
j_gene: TRBJ1-1
len: 14
d_gene: .
abundance: .
CDR3aa: CASSPTGLNTEAFF
CDR3nt: TGTGCCAGCTCACCCACAGGGTTGAACACTGAAGCTTTCTTT

v_gene: TRBV6-5
j_gene: TRBJ2-7
len: 14
d_gene: TRBD1
abundance: .
CDR3aa: CASSSGQFFDEQYF
CDR3nt: TGTGCCAGCAGCTCGGGACAGTTTTTTGACGAGCAGTACTTC

v_gene: TRBV7-9
j_gene: TRBJ2-7
len: 15
d_gene: TRBD2
abundance: few
CDR3aa: CASSSSGSVSYEQYF
CDR3nt: TGTGCCAGCAGCTCTAGCGGGAGTGTGTCCTACGAGCAGTACTTC

v_gene: TRBV19
j_gene: TRBJ1-6
len: 15
d_gene: TRBD1
abundance: .
CDR3aa: CASTLRDRGYSPLHF
CDR3nt: TGTGCCAGTACCCTCCGGGACAGGGGATATTCACCCCTCCACTTT

v_gene: TRBV10-3
j_gene: TRBJ2-1
len: 13
d_gene: .
abundance: .
CDR3aa: CAIGDSSYNEQFF
CDR3nt: TGTGCCATCGGAGACAGCTCCTACAATGAGCAGTTCTTC

v_gene: TRBV10-3
j_gene: TRBJ1-5
len: 16
d_gene: TRBD1
abundance: .
CDR3aa: CASSKEGARSNQPQHF
CDR3nt: TGTGCCAGCTCAAAGGAGGGGGCGAGGAGCAATCAGCCCCAGCATTTT

v_gene: TRBV28
j_gene: TRBJ1-2
len: 13
d_gene: .
abundance: .
CDR3aa: CASSPLHPGGYTF
CDR3nt: TGTGCCAGCAGTCCCCTCCACCCGGGAGGCTACACCTTC

v_gene: TRBV11-2
j_gene: TRBJ2-1
len: 18
d_gene: TRBD2
abundance: .
CDR3aa: CASSLTGLAGEYYNEQFF
CDR3nt: TGTGCCAGCAGCCTCACGGGACTAGCGGGAGAATACTACAATGAGCAGTTCTTC

v_gene: TRBV7-8
j_gene: TRBJ2-3
len: 14
d_gene: .
abundance: .
CDR3aa: CASRSRGEADTQYF
CDR3nt: TGTGCCAGCAGAAGCAGGGGGGAGGCAGATACGCAGTATTTT

v_gene: TRBV6-1
j_gene: TRBJ2-1
len: 16
d_gene: TRBD2
abundance: .
CDR3aa: CASSEISGRTYNEQFF
CDR3nt: TGTGCCAGCAGTGAAATTAGCGGGAGGACCTACAATGAGCAGTTCTTC

v_gene: TRBV27
j_gene: TRBJ2-1
len: 16
d_gene: TRBD2
abundance: .
CDR3aa: CASSFSAGEYYNEQFF
CDR3nt: TGTGCCAGCAGTTTCTCAGCGGGAGAGTATTACAATGAGCAGTTCTTC

v_gene: TRBV10-1
j_gene: TRBJ1-5
len: 15
d_gene: TRBD1
abundance: .
CDR3aa: CARTPGTGSCQPQHF
CDR3nt: TGCGCCAGAACACCCGGGACAGGGTCTTGTCAGCCCCAGCATTTT

v_gene: TRBV19
j_gene: TRBJ2-1
len: 14
d_gene: TRBD2
abundance: few
CDR3aa: CASSFGTSGLRQFF
CDR3nt: TGTGCCAGTAGTTTCGGGACTAGCGGACTTCGGCAGTTCTTC

v_gene: TRBV2
j_gene: TRBJ1-1
len: 13
d_gene: TRBD1
abundance: .
CDR3aa: CASSGDRETEAFF
CDR3nt: TGTGCCAGCAGTGGGGACAGGGAAACTGAAGCTTTCTTT

v_gene: TRBV19
j_gene: TRBJ1-1
len: 14
d_gene: .
abundance: .
CDR3aa: CASSILRVNTEAFF
CDR3nt: TGTGCCAGTAGTATCCTGAGAGTTAACACTGAAGCTTTCTTT

v_gene: TRBV2
j_gene: TRBJ2-3
len: 12
d_gene: .
abundance: .
CDR3aa: CASTTEGDTQYF
CDR3nt: TGTGCCAGCACTACGGAGGGGGATACGCAGTATTTT

v_gene: TRBV5-1
j_gene: TRBJ2-5
len: 14
d_gene: .
abundance: .
CDR3aa: CASSLSGQQETQYF
CDR3nt: TGCGCCAGCAGCTTGTCCGGACAGCAAGAGACCCAGTACTTC

v_gene: TRBV7-6
j_gene: TRBJ2-1
len: 15
d_gene: TRBD2
abundance: .
CDR3aa: CASSSTSGRYNEQFF
CDR3nt: TGTGCCAGCAGCAGTACTAGCGGGAGGTACAATGAGCAGTTCTTC

v_gene: TRBV19
j_gene: TRBJ1-5
len: 13
d_gene: .
abundance: .
CDR3aa: CASTRGSNQPQHF
CDR3nt: TGTGCCAGTACTCGGGGTAGCAATCAGCCCCAGCATTTT

v_gene: TRBV27
j_gene: TRBJ2-3
len: 21
d_gene: TRBD2
abundance: .
CDR3aa: CASSLGSLAGGRLGSTDTQYF
CDR3nt: TGTGCCAGCAGTTTAGGGTCCCTAGCGGGAGGTCGATTGGGTTCCACAGATACGCAGTATTTT

v_gene: TRBV9
j_gene: TRBJ2-1
len: 17
d_gene: TRBD2
abundance: .
CDR3aa: CASSEGLAGRVGYEQFF
CDR3nt: TGTGCCAGCAGCGAGGGACTAGCGGGGCGCGTCGGCTATGAGCAGTTCTTC

v_gene: TRBV27
j_gene: TRBJ2-2
len: 16
d_gene: TRBD1
abundance: .
CDR3aa: CASSLWGTANTGELFF
CDR3nt: TGTGCCAGCAGTTTATGGGGGACAGCGAACACCGGGGAGCTGTTTTTT

v_gene: TRBV9
j_gene: TRBJ2-3
len: 14
d_gene: TRBD1
abundance: .
CDR3aa: CASSGQGPADTQYF
CDR3nt: TGTGCCAGCAGCGGACAGGGTCCCGCAGATACGCAGTATTTT

v_gene: TRBV6-5
j_gene: TRBJ1-4
len: 15
d_gene: TRBD1
abundance: .
CDR3aa: CASSSSGQSNEKLFF
CDR3nt: TGTGCCAGCAGTTCCTCGGGACAGTCGAATGAAAAACTGTTTTTT

v_gene: TRBV18
j_gene: TRBJ1-2
len: 16
d_gene: .
abundance: .
CDR3aa: CASSPVKGPQGYGYTF
CDR3nt: TGTGCCAGCTCCCCAGTTAAAGGCCCACAGGGCTATGGCTACACCTTC

v_gene: TRBV24-1
j_gene: TRBJ1-2
len: 14
d_gene: .
abundance: .
CDR3aa: CATSGQEDVYGYTF
CDR3nt: TGTGCCACCAGTGGGCAGGAGGACGTCTATGGCTACACCTTC

v_gene: TRBV6-1
j_gene: TRBJ1-4
len: 14
d_gene: .
abundance: few
CDR3aa: CASSEDRLNEKLFF
CDR3nt: TGTGCCAGCAGTGAGGACAGACTTAATGAAAAACTGTTTTTT

v_gene: TRBV18
j_gene: TRBJ1-1
len: 14
d_gene: .
abundance: .
CDR3aa: CASSPTALNTEAFF
CDR3nt: TGTGCCAGCTCACCTACAGCCCTGAACACTGAAGCTTTCTTT

v_gene: TRBV11-3
j_gene: TRBJ2-1
len: 15
d_gene: .
abundance: .
CDR3aa: CASKPGGPTYNEQFF
CDR3nt: TGTGCCAGCAAACCCGGGGGGCCAACCTACAATGAGCAGTTCTTC

v_gene: TRBV27
j_gene: TRBJ2-7
len: 14
d_gene: TRBD1
abundance: .
CDR3aa: CASSSRQGAYEQYF
CDR3nt: TGTGCCAGCAGTTCTCGACAGGGCGCCTACGAGCAGTACTTC

v_gene: TRBV7-9
j_gene: TRBJ2-1
len: 16
d_gene: TRBD2
abundance: .
CDR3aa: CASSLPGLAGVNEQFF
CDR3nt: TGTGCCAGCAGCTTACCCGGACTAGCGGGAGTCAATGAGCAGTTCTTC

v_gene: TRBV20-1
j_gene: TRBJ2-7
len: 14
d_gene: .
abundance: .
CDR3aa: CSASGLASSYEQYF
CDR3nt: TGCAGTGCTAGTGGGCTAGCGTCATCCTACGAGCAGTACTTC

v_gene: TRBV28
j_gene: TRBJ1-1
len: 12
d_gene: .
abundance: .
CDR3aa: CVVTRPNTEAFF
CDR3nt: TGTGTCGTGACACGCCCGAACACTGAAGCTTTCTTT

v_gene: TRBV10-1
j_gene: TRBJ2-1
len: 15
d_gene: TRBD2
abundance: .
CDR3aa: CASSDSAGGVNEQFF
CDR3nt: TGCGCCAGCAGTGATTCAGCGGGAGGAGTCAATGAGCAGTTCTTC

v_gene: TRBV20-1
j_gene: TRBJ1-3
len: 13
d_gene: TRBD1
abundance: .
CDR3aa: CSASGRGQHTIYF
CDR3nt: TGCAGTGCTAGTGGCAGGGGGCAGCACACCATATATTTT

v_gene: TRBV27
j_gene: TRBJ2-1
len: 16
d_gene: .
abundance: .
CDR3aa: CASSIRLSYSYNEQFF
CDR3nt: TGTGCCAGCAGTATCCGCCTAAGCTATTCCTACAATGAGCAGTTCTTC

v_gene: TRBV10-1
j_gene: TRBJ2-2
len: 13
d_gene: .
abundance: .
CDR3aa: CASSRGNTGELFF
CDR3nt: TGCGCCAGCAGTCGGGGGAACACCGGGGAGCTGTTTTTT

v_gene: TRBV13
j_gene: TRBJ1-6
len: 13
d_gene: .
abundance: .
CDR3aa: CASSSYHRSPLHF
CDR3nt: TGTGCCAGCAGCTCGTATCATCGGTCACCCCTCCACTTT

v_gene: TRBV5-4
j_gene: TRBJ2-5
len: 13
d_gene: .
abundance: .
CDR3aa: CASSTQGIETQYF
CDR3nt: TGTGCCAGCAGCACACAGGGAATTGAAACCCAGTACTTC

v_gene: TRBV10-2
j_gene: TRBJ2-1
len: 11
d_gene: .
abundance: .
CDR3aa: CASRLYNEQFF
CDR3nt: TGCGCCAGCAGGTTATACAATGAGCAGTTCTTC

v_gene: TRBV10-3
j_gene: TRBJ1-1
len: 18
d_gene: TRBD1
abundance: .
CDR3aa: CAISDFGRGRDSSTEAFF
CDR3nt: TGTGCCATCAGTGACTTCGGCAGGGGGCGAGATTCGTCCACTGAAGCTTTCTTT

v_gene: TRBV14
j_gene: TRBJ2-1
len: 13
d_gene: .
abundance: once
CDR3aa: CASGTRSYNEQFF
CDR3nt: TGTGCCAGCGGGACTCGCTCCTACAATGAGCAGTTCTTC

v_gene: TRBV10-2
j_gene: TRBJ2-1
len: 14
d_gene: TRBD2
abundance: once
CDR3aa: CASSGASGFNEQFF
CDR3nt: TGCGCCAGCAGTGGGGCTAGCGGATTCAATGAGCAGTTCTTC

v_gene: TRBV27
j_gene: TRBJ2-5
len: 16
d_gene: .
abundance: .
CDR3aa: CASSLGWLRGQETQYF
CDR3nt: TGTGCCAGCAGTTTAGGGTGGTTGCGGGGCCAAGAGACCCAGTACTTC

v_gene: TRBV13
j_gene: TRBJ2-1
len: 17
d_gene: TRBD2
abundance: .
CDR3aa: CASSGPYLAVSYNEQFF
CDR3nt: TGTGCCAGCAGCGGGCCTTATCTAGCGGTTTCCTACAATGAGCAGTTCTTC

v_gene: TRBV5-4
j_gene: TRBJ1-4
len: 15
d_gene: .
abundance: once
CDR3aa: CASSAGGTTNEKLFF
CDR3nt: TGTGCCAGCAGCGCGGGAGGGACAACTAATGAAAAACTGTTTTTT

v_gene: TRBV5-4
j_gene: TRBJ2-3
len: 16
d_gene: TRBD2
abundance: .
CDR3aa: CASSLKAGGRADTQYF
CDR3nt: TGTGCCAGCAGCTTGAAAGCGGGAGGTCGTGCAGATACGCAGTATTTT

v_gene: TRBV2
j_gene: TRBJ1-1
len: 10
d_gene: .
abundance: .
CDR3aa: CASRGPEAFF
CDR3nt: TGTGCCAGCAGGGGCCCTGAAGCTTTCTTT

v_gene: TRBV29-1
j_gene: TRBJ1-1
len: 14
d_gene: TRBD1
abundance: .
CDR3aa: CSVVRTGGNTEAFF
CDR3nt: TGCAGCGTTGTGAGGACAGGGGGGAACACTGAAGCTTTCTTT

v_gene: TRBV3-1/TRBV3-2
j_gene: TRBJ1-2
len: 15
d_gene: .
abundance: .
CDR3aa: CASSQVPGINYGYTF
CDR3nt: TGTGCCAGCAGCCAAGTTCCAGGGATTAACTATGGCTACACCTTC